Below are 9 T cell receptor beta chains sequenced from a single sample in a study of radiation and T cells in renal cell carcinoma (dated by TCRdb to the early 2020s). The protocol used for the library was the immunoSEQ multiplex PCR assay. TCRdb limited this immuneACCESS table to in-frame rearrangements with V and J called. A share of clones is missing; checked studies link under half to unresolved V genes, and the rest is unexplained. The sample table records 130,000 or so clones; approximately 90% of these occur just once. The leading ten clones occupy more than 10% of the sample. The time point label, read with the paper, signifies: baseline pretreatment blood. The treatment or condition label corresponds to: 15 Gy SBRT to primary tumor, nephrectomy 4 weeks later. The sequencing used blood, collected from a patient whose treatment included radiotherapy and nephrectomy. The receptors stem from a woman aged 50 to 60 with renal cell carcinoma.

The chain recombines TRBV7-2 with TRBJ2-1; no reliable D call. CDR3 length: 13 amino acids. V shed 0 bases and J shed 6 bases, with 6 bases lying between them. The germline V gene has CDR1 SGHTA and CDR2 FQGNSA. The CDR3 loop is CASSLAGTNEQFF. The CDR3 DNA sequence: TGTGCCAGCAGCTTAGCGGGCACCAATGAGCAGTTCTTC.

The CDR3 nucleotides are TGTGCCAGCAGCTACCGACACGGGACAGGGGAAGGCTTGGTTAATGAGCAGTTCTTC. Translation gives CASSYRHGTGEGLVNEQFF. The chain uses TRBV11-2 and TRBJ2-1, with 10 positions matching TRBD1. CDR3 length: 19 amino acids. V lost 4 bases and J lost 7; bases outside the gene matches: 19. From germline, CDR1 is SGHAT and CDR2 FQNNGV.

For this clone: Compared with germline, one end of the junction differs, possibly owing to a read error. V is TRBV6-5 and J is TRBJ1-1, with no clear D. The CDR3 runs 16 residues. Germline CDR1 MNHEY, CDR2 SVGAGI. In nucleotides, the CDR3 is TGTGCCAGCAGGTACTCCATCGGGTCCGGGTACACTGAAGCTTTCTTT. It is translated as CASRYSIGSGYTEAFF.

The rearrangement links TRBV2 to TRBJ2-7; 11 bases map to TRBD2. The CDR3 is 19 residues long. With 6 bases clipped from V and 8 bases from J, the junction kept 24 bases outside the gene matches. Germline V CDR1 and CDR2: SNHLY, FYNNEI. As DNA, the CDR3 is TGTGCCAGCAGGTTCCGGACAGGAGACATCGTGACTAGCGGGGACCAGCAGTACTTC. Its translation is CASRFRTGDIVTSGDQQYF.

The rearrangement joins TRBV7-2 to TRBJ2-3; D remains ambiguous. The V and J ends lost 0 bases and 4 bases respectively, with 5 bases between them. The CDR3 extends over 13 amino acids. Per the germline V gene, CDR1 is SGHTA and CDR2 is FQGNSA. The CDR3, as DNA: TGTGCCAGCAGCTTAGCCCGATCAGATACGCAGTATTTT. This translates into CASSLARSDTQYF.

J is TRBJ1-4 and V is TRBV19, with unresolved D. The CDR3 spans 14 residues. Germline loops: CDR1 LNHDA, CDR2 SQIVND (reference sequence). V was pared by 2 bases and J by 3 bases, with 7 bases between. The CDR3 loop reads CASSINVANEKLFF. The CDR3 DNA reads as TGTGCCAGTAGTATAAATGTCGCTAATGAAAAACTGTTTTTT.

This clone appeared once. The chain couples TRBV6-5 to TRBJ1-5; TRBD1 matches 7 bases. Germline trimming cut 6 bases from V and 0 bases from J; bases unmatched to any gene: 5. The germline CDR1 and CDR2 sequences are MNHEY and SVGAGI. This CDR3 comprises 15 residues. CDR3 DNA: TGTGCCAGCAGCTTGACAGGGTTTAGCAATCAGCCCCAGCATTTT. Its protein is CASSLTGFSNQPQHF.

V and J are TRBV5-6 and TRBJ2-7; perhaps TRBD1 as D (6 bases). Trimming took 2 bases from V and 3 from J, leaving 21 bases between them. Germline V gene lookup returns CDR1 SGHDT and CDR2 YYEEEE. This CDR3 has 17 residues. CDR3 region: CASSFGFRQVPNYEQYF. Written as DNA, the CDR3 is TGTGCCAGCAGCTTTGGCTTTCGACAGGTCCCCAACTACGAGCAGTACTTC.

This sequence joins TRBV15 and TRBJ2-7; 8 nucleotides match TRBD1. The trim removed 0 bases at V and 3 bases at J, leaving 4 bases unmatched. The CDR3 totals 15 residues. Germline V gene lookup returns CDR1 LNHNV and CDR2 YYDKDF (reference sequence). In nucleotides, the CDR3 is TGTGCCACCAGCAGAGAAGGACAGGGAATCTACGAGCAGTACTTC. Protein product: CATSREGQGIYEQYF. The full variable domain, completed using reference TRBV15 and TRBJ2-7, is DAMVIQNPRYQVTQFGKPVTLSCSQTLNHNVMYWYQQKSSQAPKLLFHYYDKDFNNEADTPDNFQSRRPNTSFCFLDIRSPGLGDTAMYLCATSREGQGIYEQYFGPGTRLTVT.